This entry concerns a single T cell receptor (beta chain). These data are taken from a study of blood T cell repertoires in COVID-19. At the level of the study: The study drew acute and convalescent COVID-19 samples from the United States, Italy and Spain. The cDNA or gDNA used as material had been derived from T cells, B-cell-depleted T cells, or PBMCs.

Per the original methods: Counts of nucleated cells, estimated from reference gene primer amplification, were obtained. The assay was immunoSEQ multiplex PCR, and TCRdb's table has in-frame clones only and misses some. The DNA gave D and trimming, while V, J and clone size come from that table. The sample has fewer than 150,000 clones, just under 90% seen once. The specimen sequenced was peripheral blood. The sequence derives from a woman in her fifties or sixties with acute or convalescent COVID-19.

This chain's CDR3 is CASSGWEGGVYGYTF. The CDR3 DNA is TGTGCCAGCAGTGGCTGGGAAGGGGGCGTCTATGGCTACACCTTC. The chain employs TRBV27 and TRBJ1-2; TRBD1 matches 7 bases. CDR3 length: 15 residues. The V segment lost 5 bases and the J segment 4 bases; nucleotides outside the gene matches: 10. The germline V gene encodes CDR1 MNHEY and CDR2 SMNVEV (reference sequence).